This is a list of T cell receptor beta chains from one sample in a study of breast tumors, draining lymph nodes, adjacent tissues. TCRdb analysed the multiplex PCR reads with MiXCR anew, one entry per CDR3 protein. The sample includes fewer than 250,000 distinct CDR3 sequences, roughly 32% of them seen just once. Sequencing was done on a sample of axillary lymph node tissue. The origin of the receptors is a female donor with breast cancer. Some clones in this sample may be carry-over from other donors' samples. CDR3s include the opening cysteine and the closing phenylalanine or tryptophan. D genes are given only for firm matches. Size tells how often a clone was seen (once, few, many) or the class of an expanded clone, and some rows leave it out.

clone_size d_call j_call v_call cdr3_nt cdr3_aa
many TRBD1 TRBJ2-7 TRBV5-6 TGTGCCAGCAGCTTGGAACAGGGGCTCGACGAGCAGTACTTC CASSLEQGLDEQYF
NA TRBD2 TRBJ2-5 TRBV20-1 TGCAGTGCCCCTACCGTCCATACCGGGACTAGCGGGGCGGGCGGGGAGACCCAGTACTTC CSAPTVHTGTSGAGGETQYF
many NA TRBJ2-3 TRBV20-1 TGCAGTGCTAGAGGACGTGTATCATTCGGGAGCCCCACAGATACGCAGTATTTT CSARGRVSFGSPTDTQYF
many NA TRBJ2-7 TRBV18 TGTGCCAGCTCACCACGCGGGACCTCCTACGAGCAGTACTTC CASSPRGTSYEQYF
many TRBD2 TRBJ2-7 TRBV7-2 TGTGCCAGCAGCACCTCTAGCGGGACCGAGCAGTACTTC CASSTSSGTEQYF
many TRBD2 TRBJ2-5 TRBV20-1 TGCAGTGCTAGGGGACTAGACCAAGAGACCCAGTACTTC CSARGLDQETQYF
NA TRBD1 TRBJ1-2 TRBV5-6 TGTGCCAGCAGTATAACACAGGGGTTAGGTGGCTACACCTTC CASSITQGLGGYTF
many TRBD1 TRBJ2-7 TRBV6-6 TGTGCCAGCAGTTACGGGACAGGGGCCTACGAGCAGTACTTC CASSYGTGAYEQYF
once TRBD2 TRBJ2-1 TRBV29-1 TGCAGCGTTGCTAGCGGATACAATGAGCAGTTCTTC CSVASGYNEQFF
many TRBD2 TRBJ2-3 TRBV9 TGTGCCAGCAGCTTCCGACTAGCGGGAGGGCGATCCACAGATACGCAGTATTTT CASSFRLAGGRSTDTQYF
many TRBD1 TRBJ2-1 TRBV19 TGTGCCAGTAGTGATAGGACAGGGGGCTGGGACAATGAGCAGTTCTTC CASSDRTGGWDNEQFF
many NA TRBJ2-3 TRBV11-1 TGTGCCAGCAGCTCCTCCTTCGTGGGAACCCACTTGGATACGCAGTATTTT CASSSSFVGTHLDTQYF
NA TRBD2 TRBJ2-1 TRBV20-1 TGCAGTGCTAGAGATACTAGCGGGAGGGCCTCCTACAATGAGCAGTTCTTC CSARDTSGRASYNEQFF
NA NA TRBJ1-1 TRBV19 TGTGCCAGTACCCCGAGAGGTAAGAGGGAAGCTTTCTTT CASTPRGKREAFF
many TRBD1 TRBJ2-3 TRBV5-1 TGCGCCAGCCGGACAGGGTGGACAGATACGCAGTATTTT CASRTGWTDTQYF
many NA TRBJ2-7 TRBV5-1 TGCGCCAGCAGCTTGTATACAGGGAGCTACGAGCAGTACTTC CASSLYTGSYEQYF
many TRBD1 TRBJ2-7 TRBV20-1 TGCAGTGCTAGACGGACAGGGGGCCTCGCCTACGAGCAGTACTTC CSARRTGGLAYEQYF
many NA TRBJ2-5 TRBV7-2 TGTGCCAGCAGCTTAAGGTTTCAGGGAGGTATAGAGACCCAGTACTTC CASSLRFQGGIETQYF
many TRBD2 TRBJ2-5 TRBV20-1 TGCAGTGCCCGCCCGGCCAGCGGGAGGGACGAGACCCAGTACTTC CSARPASGRDETQYF
NA NA TRBJ2-7 TRBV24-1 TGTGCCACCAGTGATTCTAATGACTACCCCTCCTACGAGCAGTACTTC CATSDSNDYPSYEQYF
many NA TRBJ2-7 TRBV20-1 TGCAGTGCTACGGACAAATCCTACGAGCAGTACTTC CSATDKSYEQYF
few NA TRBJ1-3 TRBV30 TGTGCCTGGAGTGTACGATTTGACCTAACCCGGTCTGGAAACACCATATATTTT CAWSVRFDLTRSGNTIYF
NA NA TRBJ1-4 TRBV15 TGTGCCGCCCGCAGCGGGACTACCCGGGATGAAAAACTGTTTTTT CAARSGTTRDEKLFF
many TRBD2 TRBJ2-3 TRBV11-3 TGTGCCAGCAGCTTAGGGAGCAGCGGGGGATTGGTTGATACGCAGTATTTT CASSLGSSGGLVDTQYF
many NA TRBJ2-4 TRBV19 TGTGCCAGTAGGGGGGGACTAGCCAAAAACATTCAGTACTTC CASRGGLAKNIQYF
many NA TRBJ2-5 TRBV6-2/TRBV6-3 TGTGCCAGCAGTACCTTAGAGGGGACGTACCAAGAGACCCAGTACTTC CASSTLEGTYQETQYF
NA TRBD2 TRBJ2-7 TRBV6-5 TGTGCCAGCAGTCCCGGAACAGCGGGAGGAGGTGAGCAGTACTTC CASSPGTAGGGEQYF
many NA TRBJ1-5 TRBV20-1 TGCAGTGCTACCCGGGGAGCGGGTGGCAATCAGCCCCAGCATTTT CSATRGAGGNQPQHF
NA TRBD2 TRBJ2-7 TRBV5-1 TGCGCCAGCAGCTTGGGGGGGACTAGCGGGAGGTACGAGCAGTACTTC CASSLGGTSGRYEQYF
many NA TRBJ2-5 TRBV4-1 TGCGCCAGCAGCCAAGATAGGGTCAAGGAGACCCAGTACTTC CASSQDRVKETQYF
NA TRBD1 TRBJ2-7 TRBV9 TGTGCCAGCTGCAGAGATCCGGGACAGGGCAACGAGCAGTACTTC CASCRDPGQGNEQYF
NA NA TRBJ1-3 TRBV29-1 TGCAGCGCCCGGACCCACTCTGGAAACACCATATATTTT CSARTHSGNTIYF
NA NA TRBJ2-2 TRBV20-1 TGCAGTGCTTCGACACGGGTGGATACCGCGGAGCTGTTTTTT CSASTRVDTAELFF
NA NA TRBJ2-7 TRBV25-1 TGTGCCAGCAGTGCAAACCGGGACACTAATTACGAGCAGTACTTC CASSANRDTNYEQYF
NA NA TRBJ2-7 TRBV4-3 TGCGCCAGCAGCCAAGGTGCGGGGGCGGGAGTGCTCGAGCAGTACTTC CASSQGAGAGVLEQYF
NA NA TRBJ2-3 TRBV9 TGTGCCAGCAGCGCCGGGGACATTCCGCCTCATACGCAGTATTTT CASSAGDIPPHTQYF
many NA TRBJ1-2 TRBV20-1 TGCAGTGCTAGTTCAGGGGATGGCTACACCTTC CSASSGDGYTF
NA TRBD2 TRBJ2-3 TRBV4-1 TGTGCCAGCAGCCAAGATGGGGGGGTGTCTAATACGCAGTATTTT CASSQDGGVSNTQYF
many NA TRBJ1-2 TRBV30 TGTGCCTGGAGTCCCCTTACAGGGCCCCATGGCTACACCTTC CAWSPLTGPHGYTF
many TRBD2 TRBJ2-1 TRBV20-1 TGCAGTGCTCCTCCGACTAGCGGGTATTACAATGAGCAGTTCTTC CSAPPTSGYYNEQFF
NA NA TRBJ1-5 TRBV27 TGTGCCAGCAGTTTTCCGACATCTAGCAATCAGCCCCAGCATTTT CASSFPTSSNQPQHF
NA NA TRBJ1-1 TRBV7-2 TGTGCCAGCGAGTTGGCGCTGAACACTGAAGCTTTCTTT CASELALNTEAFF
many NA TRBJ2-5 TRBV14 TGTGCCAGCAGCCAAGATAATTATTGGCGAGGACAAGAGACCCAGTACTTC CASSQDNYWRGQETQYF
NA TRBD2 TRBJ2-1 TRBV28 TGTGCCAGCAGGGGACTAGCGGGAGTCAATGAGCAGTTCTTC CASRGLAGVNEQFF
NA NA TRBJ1-6 TRBV9 TGTGCCAGCAGCGTAGGGGTATGGGACTCACCCCTCCACTTT CASSVGVWDSPLHF
NA NA TRBJ1-5 TRBV19 TGTGCCAGTAGTTCACTGGGTCTAGCGACTAACAATCAGCCCCAGCATTTT CASSSLGLATNNQPQHF
NA NA TRBJ2-5 TRBV7-3 TGTGCCAGCAGCCGCGGCGGCCGAGAGACCCAGTACTTC CASSRGGRETQYF
few NA TRBJ2-2 TRBV6-1 TGTGCCAGCAGTGAAGCGCGGGTCACCGGGGAGCTGTTTTTT CASSEARVTGELFF
many NA TRBJ1-2 TRBV28 TGTGCCAGCAGTTTAGCAGATCTCTATGGCTACACCTTC CASSLADLYGYTF
many TRBD1 TRBJ2-5 TRBV11-2 TGTGCCAGCAGCTCCCTCGGGACAGGGGGTGAGACCCAGTACTTC CASSSLGTGGETQYF
many NA TRBJ1-5 TRBV7-2 TGTGCCAGCAGCGTCGGGACGGCTGAGCCCCAGCATTTT CASSVGTAEPQHF
many TRBD2 TRBJ2-3 TRBV5-6 TGTGCCAGCAGCTTAGGACTAGCGGGAGCAGATACGCAGTATTTT CASSLGLAGADTQYF
many TRBD2 TRBJ2-5 TRBV6-2/TRBV6-3 TGTGCCAGCAGTTACGAAATACGGGGAGCGGGAGTCGTGGAGACCCAGTACTTC CASSYEIRGAGVVETQYF
many TRBD2 TRBJ2-3 TRBV6-2/TRBV6-3 TGTGCTACTAGCGGGAGTTCGGATACGCAGTATTTT CATSGSSDTQYF
NA NA TRBJ1-5 TRBV10-3 TGTGCCATCAGTGCCCGGGGGCAAGGCGCCTACGAGCATTTT CAISARGQGAYEHF
many NA TRBJ2-1 TRBV9 TGTGCCAGCAGCGTAGTCGGGGGGCCAGAGCAGTTCTTC CASSVVGGPEQFF
many TRBD1 TRBJ1-5 TRBV6-5 TGTGCCAGCAGACGAGGACAGGGGGTTAATCAGCCCCAGCATTTT CASRRGQGVNQPQHF
many NA TRBJ2-3 TRBV7-3 TGTGCCAGCAGCCCCCCGGGACTTAAGCAGTATTTT CASSPPGLKQYF
NA TRBD1 TRBJ1-4 TRBV2 TGTGCCAGCAGTGGGAAACAGGGGATTGGAGAAAAACTGTTTTTT CASSGKQGIGEKLFF